This T cell receptor beta chain came from a study of blood T cells in healthy people across ages. Turning to the study itself: Every two T cells gave about one barcoded beta molecule via template switching.

A second PCR, run for roughly 7 to 12 cycles, used a sample-barcoded 5' primer plus a J-beta primer mix. TCRdb called the 5' RACE reads again in MiXCR, with one record for every CDR3 protein. The table lists almost 800,000 distinct CDR3 sequences, 55% to 75% of them singletons, with 22% in the top ten. V gave up 5 bases and J gave up 2 bases, with 13 bases separating them. This CDR3 has 14 amino acids. Germline CDR1 reads SGHAT; CDR2 reads FQNNGV. This clonotype was seen only a few times. This chain uses TRBV11-2 with TRBJ2-7; a possible D gene is TRBD1 (6 bases). The receptor comes from a man aged 30-40 years in good health. Source material: blood. CDR3 protein: CASSVAWTAYEQYF. CDR3 nucleotide sequence: TGTGCCAGCAGCGTAGCCTGGACAGCCTACGAGCAGTACTTC.